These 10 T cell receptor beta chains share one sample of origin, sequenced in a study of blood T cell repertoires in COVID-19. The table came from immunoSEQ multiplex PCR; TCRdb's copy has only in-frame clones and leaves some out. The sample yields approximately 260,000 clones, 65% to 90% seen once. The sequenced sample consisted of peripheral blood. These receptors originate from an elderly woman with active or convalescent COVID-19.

CDR3 amino acids: CASRGGSYNEQFF. The CDR3 coding sequence is TGTGCCAGCAGGGGGGGCTCCTACAATGAGCAGTTCTTC. V gene TRBV25-1 combines with J gene TRBJ2-1; the D gene is possibly TRBD2 (6 bases). The CDR3 contains 13 residues. The germline V gene has CDR1 MGHDK and CDR2 SYGVNS. V was clipped by 6 bases and J by 0 bases, with 6 bases between them. The variable domain in full, completed from reference TRBV25-1 and TRBJ2-1, reads EADIYQTPRYLVIGTGKKITLECSQTMGHDKMYWYQQDPGMELHLIHYSYGVNSTEKGDLSSESTVSRIRTEHFPLTLESARPSHTSQYLCASRGGSYNEQFFGPGTRLTVL.

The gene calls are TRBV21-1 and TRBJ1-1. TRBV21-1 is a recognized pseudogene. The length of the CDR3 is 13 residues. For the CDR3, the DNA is TGTGCCAGCAGCAAAGGTGGGGGGACTGAAGCTTTCTTT. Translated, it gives CASSKGGGTEAFF.

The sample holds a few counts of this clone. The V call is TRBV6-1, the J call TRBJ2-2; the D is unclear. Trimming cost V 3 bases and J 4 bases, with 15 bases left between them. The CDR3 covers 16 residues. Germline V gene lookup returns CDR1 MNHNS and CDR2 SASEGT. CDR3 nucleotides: TGTGCCAGCAGTGAGCCTAGATGGGTCATCACCGGGGAGCTGTTTTTT. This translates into CASSEPRWVITGELFF.

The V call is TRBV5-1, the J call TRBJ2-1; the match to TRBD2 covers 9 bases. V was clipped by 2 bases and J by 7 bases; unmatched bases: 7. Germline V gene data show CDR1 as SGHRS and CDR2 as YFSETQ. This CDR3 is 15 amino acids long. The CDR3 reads CASSLSSGVINEQFF. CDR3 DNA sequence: TGCGCCAGCAGCTTATCTAGCGGGGTTATTAATGAGCAGTTCTTC.

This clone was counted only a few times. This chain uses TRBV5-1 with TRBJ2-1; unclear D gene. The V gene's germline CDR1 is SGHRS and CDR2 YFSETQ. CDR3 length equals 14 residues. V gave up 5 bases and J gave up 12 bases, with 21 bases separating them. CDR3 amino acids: CASSKASEAQRQFF. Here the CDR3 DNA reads TGCGCCAGCAGTAAGGCCTCAGAAGCGCAGAGGCAGTTCTTC.

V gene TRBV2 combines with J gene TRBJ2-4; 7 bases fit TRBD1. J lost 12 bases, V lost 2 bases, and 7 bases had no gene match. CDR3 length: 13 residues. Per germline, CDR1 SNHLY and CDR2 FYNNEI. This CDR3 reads CASSEPAGGSQYF. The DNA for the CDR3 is TGTGCCAGCAGTGAACCGGCAGGGGGTTCTCAGTACTTC. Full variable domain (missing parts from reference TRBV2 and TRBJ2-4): EPEVTQTPSHQVTQMGQEVILRCVPISNHLYFYWYRQILGQKVEFLVSFYNNEISEKSEIFDDQFSVERPDGSNFTLKIRSTKLEDSAMYFCASSEPAGGSQYFGAGTRLSVL.

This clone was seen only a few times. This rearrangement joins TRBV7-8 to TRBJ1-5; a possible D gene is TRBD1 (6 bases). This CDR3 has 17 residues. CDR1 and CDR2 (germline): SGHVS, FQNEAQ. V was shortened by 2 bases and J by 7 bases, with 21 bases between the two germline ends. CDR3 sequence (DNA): TGTGCCAGCAGCTTACTAAGGGACGGGGGGGCTGGCCAGCCCCAGCATTTT. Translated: CASSLLRDGGAGQPQHF. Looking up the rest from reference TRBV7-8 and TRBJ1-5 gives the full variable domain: GAGVSQSPRYKVAKRGQDVALRCDPISGHVSLFWYQQALGQGPEFLTYFQNEAQLDKSGLPSDRFFAERPEGSVSTLKIQRTQQEDSAVYLCASSLLRDGGAGQPQHFGDGTRLSIL.

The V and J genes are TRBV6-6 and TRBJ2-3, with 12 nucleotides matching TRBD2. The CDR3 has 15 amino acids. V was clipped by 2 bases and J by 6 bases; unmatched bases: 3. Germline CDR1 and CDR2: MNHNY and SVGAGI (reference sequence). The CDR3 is CASSYLAGGGDTQYF. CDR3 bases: TGTGCCAGCAGTTACCTAGCGGGAGGGGGGGATACGCAGTATTTT.

CDR3 DNA sequence: TGTGCCATCAGAGCTGGACTAGCGGGAAGGAGCTCCTACAATGAGCAGTTCTTC. Protein: CAIRAGLAGRSSYNEQFF. The V gene is TRBV10-3, the J gene TRBJ2-1; 12 bases match TRBD2. Losses at the gene ends were 6 bases for V and 0 bases for J; bases not matched to a gene: 9. This CDR3 comprises 18 residues. CDR1 and CDR2 (germline): ENHRY, SYGVKD.

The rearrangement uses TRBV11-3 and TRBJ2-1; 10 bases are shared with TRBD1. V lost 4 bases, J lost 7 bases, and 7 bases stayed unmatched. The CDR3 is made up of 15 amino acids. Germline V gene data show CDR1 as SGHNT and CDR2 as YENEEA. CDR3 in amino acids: CASSSGQGKVNEQFF. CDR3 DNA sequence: TGTGCCAGCAGCTCGGGACAGGGGAAGGTAAATGAGCAGTTCTTC.